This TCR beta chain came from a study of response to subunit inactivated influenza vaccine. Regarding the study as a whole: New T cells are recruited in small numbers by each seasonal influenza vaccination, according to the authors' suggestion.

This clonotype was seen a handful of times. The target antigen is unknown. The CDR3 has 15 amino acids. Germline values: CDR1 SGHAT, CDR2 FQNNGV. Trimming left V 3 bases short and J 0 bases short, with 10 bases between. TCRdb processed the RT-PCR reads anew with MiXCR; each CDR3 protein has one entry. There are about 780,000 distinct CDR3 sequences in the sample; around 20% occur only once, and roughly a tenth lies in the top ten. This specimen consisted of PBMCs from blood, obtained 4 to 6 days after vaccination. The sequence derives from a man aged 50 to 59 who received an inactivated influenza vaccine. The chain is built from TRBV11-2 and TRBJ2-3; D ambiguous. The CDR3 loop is CASSFRKPSTDTQYF. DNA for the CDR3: TGTGCCAGCAGCTTTAGGAAACCTAGCACAGATACGCAGTATTTT.